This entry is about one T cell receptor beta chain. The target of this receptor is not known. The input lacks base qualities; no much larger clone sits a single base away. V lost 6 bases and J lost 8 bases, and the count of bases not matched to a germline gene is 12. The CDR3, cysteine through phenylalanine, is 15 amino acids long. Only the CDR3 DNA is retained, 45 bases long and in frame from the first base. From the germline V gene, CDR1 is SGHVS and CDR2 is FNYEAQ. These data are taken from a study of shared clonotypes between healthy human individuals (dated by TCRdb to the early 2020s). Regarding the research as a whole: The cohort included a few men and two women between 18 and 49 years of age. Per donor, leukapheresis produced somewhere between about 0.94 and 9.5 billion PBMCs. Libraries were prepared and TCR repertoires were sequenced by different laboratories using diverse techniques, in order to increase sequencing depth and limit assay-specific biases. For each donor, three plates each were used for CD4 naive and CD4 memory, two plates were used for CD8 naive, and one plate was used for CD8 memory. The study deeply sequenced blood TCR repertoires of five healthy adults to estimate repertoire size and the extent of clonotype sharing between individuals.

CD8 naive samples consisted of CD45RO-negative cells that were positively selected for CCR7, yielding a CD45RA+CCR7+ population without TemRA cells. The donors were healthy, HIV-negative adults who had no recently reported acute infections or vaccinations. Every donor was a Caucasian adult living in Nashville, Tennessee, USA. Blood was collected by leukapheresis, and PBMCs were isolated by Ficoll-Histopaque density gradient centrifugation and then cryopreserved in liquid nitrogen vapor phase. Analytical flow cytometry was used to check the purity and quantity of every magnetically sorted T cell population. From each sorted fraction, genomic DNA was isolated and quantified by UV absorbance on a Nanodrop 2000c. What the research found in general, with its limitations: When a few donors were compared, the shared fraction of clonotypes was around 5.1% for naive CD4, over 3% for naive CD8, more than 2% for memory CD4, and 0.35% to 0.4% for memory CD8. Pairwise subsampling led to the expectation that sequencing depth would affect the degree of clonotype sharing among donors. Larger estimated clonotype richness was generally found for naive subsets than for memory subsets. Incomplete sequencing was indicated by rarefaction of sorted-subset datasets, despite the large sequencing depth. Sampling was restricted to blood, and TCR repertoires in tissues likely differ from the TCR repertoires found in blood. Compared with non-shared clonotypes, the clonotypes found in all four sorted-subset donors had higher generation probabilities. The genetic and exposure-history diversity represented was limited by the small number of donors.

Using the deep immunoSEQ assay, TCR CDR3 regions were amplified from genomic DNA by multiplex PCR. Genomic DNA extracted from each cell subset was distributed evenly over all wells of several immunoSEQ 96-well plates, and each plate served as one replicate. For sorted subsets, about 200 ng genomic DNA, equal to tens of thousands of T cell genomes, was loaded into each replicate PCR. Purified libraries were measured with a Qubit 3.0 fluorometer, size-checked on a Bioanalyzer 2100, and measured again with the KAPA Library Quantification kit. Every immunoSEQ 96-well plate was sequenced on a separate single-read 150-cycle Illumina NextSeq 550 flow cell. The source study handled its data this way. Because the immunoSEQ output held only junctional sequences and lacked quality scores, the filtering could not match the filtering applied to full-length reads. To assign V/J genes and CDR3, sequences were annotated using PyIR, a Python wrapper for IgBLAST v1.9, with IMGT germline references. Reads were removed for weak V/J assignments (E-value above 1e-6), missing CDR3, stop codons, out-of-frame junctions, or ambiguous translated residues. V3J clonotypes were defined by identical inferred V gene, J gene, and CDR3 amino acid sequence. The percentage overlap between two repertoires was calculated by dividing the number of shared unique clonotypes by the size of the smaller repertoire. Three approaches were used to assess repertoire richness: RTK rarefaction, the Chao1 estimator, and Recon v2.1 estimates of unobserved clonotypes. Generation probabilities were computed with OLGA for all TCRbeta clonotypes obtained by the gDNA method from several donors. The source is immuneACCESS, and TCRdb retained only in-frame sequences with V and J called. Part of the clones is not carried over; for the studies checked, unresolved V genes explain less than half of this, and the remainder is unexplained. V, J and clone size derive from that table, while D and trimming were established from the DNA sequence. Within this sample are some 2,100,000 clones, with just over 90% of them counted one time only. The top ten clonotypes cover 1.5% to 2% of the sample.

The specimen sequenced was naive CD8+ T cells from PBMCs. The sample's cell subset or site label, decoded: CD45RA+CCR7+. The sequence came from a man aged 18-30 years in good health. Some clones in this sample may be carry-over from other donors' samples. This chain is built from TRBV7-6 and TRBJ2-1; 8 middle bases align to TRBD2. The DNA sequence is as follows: TGTGCCAGCAGGTCCTCGGGGGGGCTTAAGGATGAGCAGTTCTTC. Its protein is CASRSSGGLKDEQFF. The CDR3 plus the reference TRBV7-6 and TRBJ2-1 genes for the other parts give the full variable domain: GAGVSQSPRYKVTKRGQDVALRCDPISGHVSLYWYRQALGQGPEFLTYFNYEAQQDKSGLPNDRFSAERPEGSISTLTIQRTEQRDSAMYRCASRSSGGLKDEQFFGPGTRLTVL.